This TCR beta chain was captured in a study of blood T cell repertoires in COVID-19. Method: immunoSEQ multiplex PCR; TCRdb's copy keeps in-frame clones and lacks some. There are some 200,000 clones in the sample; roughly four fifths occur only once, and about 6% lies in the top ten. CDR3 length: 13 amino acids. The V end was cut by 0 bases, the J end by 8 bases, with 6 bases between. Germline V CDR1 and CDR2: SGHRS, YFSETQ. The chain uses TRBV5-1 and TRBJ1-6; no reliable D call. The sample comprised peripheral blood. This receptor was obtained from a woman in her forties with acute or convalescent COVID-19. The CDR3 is CASSLAGDSPLHF. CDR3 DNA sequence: TGCGCCAGCAGCTTGGCAGGCGATTCACCCCTCCACTTT.